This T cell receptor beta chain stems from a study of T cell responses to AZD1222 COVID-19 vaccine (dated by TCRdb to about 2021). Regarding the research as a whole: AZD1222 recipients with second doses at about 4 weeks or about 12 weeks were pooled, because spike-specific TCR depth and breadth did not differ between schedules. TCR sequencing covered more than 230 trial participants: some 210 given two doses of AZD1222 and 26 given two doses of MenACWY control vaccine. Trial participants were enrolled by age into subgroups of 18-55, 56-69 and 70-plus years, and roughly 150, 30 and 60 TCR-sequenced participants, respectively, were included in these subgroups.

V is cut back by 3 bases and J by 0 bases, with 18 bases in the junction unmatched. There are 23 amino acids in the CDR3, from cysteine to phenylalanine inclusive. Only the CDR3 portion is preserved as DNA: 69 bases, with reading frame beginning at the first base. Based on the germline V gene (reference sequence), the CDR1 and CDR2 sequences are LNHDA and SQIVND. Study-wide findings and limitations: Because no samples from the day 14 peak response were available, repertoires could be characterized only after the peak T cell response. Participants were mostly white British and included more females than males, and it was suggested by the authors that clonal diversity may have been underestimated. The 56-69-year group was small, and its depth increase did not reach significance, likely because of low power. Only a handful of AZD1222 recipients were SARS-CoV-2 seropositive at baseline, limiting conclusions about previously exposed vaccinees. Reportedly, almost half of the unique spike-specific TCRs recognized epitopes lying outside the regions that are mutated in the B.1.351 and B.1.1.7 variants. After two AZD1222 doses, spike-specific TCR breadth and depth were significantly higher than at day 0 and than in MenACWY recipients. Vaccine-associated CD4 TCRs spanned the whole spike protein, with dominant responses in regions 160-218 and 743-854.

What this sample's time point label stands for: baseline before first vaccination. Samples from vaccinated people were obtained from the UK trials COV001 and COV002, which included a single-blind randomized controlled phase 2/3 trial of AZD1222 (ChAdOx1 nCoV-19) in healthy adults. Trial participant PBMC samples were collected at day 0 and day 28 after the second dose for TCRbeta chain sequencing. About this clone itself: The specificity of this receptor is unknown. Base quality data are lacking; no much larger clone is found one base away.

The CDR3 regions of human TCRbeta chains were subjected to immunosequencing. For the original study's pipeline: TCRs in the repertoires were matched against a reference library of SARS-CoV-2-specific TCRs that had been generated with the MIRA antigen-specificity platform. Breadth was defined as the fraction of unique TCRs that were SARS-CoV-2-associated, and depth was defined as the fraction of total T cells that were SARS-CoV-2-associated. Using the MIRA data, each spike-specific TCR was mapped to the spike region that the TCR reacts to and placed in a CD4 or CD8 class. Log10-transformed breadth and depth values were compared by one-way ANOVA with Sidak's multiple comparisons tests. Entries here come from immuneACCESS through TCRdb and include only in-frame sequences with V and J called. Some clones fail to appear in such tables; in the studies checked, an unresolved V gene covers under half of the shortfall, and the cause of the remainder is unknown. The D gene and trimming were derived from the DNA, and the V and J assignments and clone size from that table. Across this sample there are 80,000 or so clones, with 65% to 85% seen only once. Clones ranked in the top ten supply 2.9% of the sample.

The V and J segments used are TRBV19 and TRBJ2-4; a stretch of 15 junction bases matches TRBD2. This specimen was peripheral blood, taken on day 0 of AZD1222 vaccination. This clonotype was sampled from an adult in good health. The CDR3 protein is CASSIGGGLAGGRSLLAKNIQYF. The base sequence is TGTGCCAGTAGTATCGGAGGGGGACTAGCGGGAGGTCGCTCCTTACTAGCCAAAAACATTCAGTACTTC.